This TCR beta chain came from a study of T cells in Graves' hyperthyroidism and ophthalmopathy. Researchers took RNA transcripts and amplified the TCR beta CDR3 regions from them. During a first-round RT-PCR of the TCR CDR3, the HTBI primer set was used. One entry per CDR3 protein results from TCRdb running MiXCR on the multiplex PCR reads. The sample contains 450,000 to 600,000 distinct CDR3 sequences, just under 20% of which appear only once. This CDR3 region has 15 residues. V was shortened by 3 bases and J by 2 bases, with 13 bases between the two germline ends. The table lists this clonotype with many counts.

What was sequenced was blood. The clonotype originates from a man aged 35 to 55 with Graves' ophthalmopathy. This rearrangement joins TRBV12-3 or TRBV12-4 to TRBJ1-1; D may be TRBD1 (5 bases). The CDR3 DNA reads TGTGCCAGCAGTTTCGACAGCCTAGTTAACACTGAAGCTTTCTTT. It encodes CASSFDSLVNTEAFF.